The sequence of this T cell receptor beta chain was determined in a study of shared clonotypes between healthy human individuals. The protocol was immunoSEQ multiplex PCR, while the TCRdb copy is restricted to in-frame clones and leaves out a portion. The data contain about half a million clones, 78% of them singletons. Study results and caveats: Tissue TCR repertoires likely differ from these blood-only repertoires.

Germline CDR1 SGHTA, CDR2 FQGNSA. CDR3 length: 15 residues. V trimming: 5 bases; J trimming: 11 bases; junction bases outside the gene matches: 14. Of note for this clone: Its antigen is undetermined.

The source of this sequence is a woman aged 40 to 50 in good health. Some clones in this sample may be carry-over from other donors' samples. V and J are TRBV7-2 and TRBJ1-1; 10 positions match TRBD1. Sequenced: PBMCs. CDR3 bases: TGTGCCAGCAGCCCTTCCCCCCGACAGGGGGCGCACGCTTTCTTT. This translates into CASSPSPRQGAHAFF.